The entry below describes one T cell receptor (beta chain). Naive CD8 cells lacked CD45RO, underwent positive selection for CCR7 and left out terminally differentiated effector memory CD45RA+ cells. The data stem from a study of shared clonotypes between healthy human individuals. There are 13 residues in the CDR3. From germline, CDR1 is MNHEY and CDR2 SMNVEV (reference sequence). V lost 3 bases and J 6 bases, leaving 12 bases between the germline ends. The repertoire was sequenced with immunoSEQ multiplex PCR; TCRdb's copy has only in-frame clones and lacks some. The table records some 800,000 clones, more than 85% of them present only once.

The sample taken for sequencing was naive CD8+ T cells sorted from blood. The sequence came from a man aged 25-40 years in good health. V and J are TRBV27 and TRBJ2-7; D is unresolved. CDR3 loop: CASSFLGSSEQYF. CDR3 nucleotide sequence: TGTGCCAGCAGTTTTTTGGGTTCTTCCGAGCAGTACTTC.